The rows below give T cell receptor beta chains drawn from one sample of a study of T cells in Graves' hyperthyroidism and ophthalmopathy. TCRdb re-called the multiplex PCR reads with MiXCR, one entry per CDR3 protein. The top ten hold 25% to 30% of the sample, which has about 400,000 distinct CDR3 sequences, about 14% seen once. What was sequenced was blood. These receptors were taken from a man aged 50 to 59 with Graves' ophthalmopathy. CDR3s include the opening cysteine and the closing phenylalanine or tryptophan. The D gene is left open where the match is weak. Size is omitted from some rows. Given values are once, few, many or a class for expanded clones.

J	D	V	size	CDR3	DNA
TRBJ2-1	TRBD1	TRBV27	-	CASSHRGRPNNEQFF	TGTGCCAGCAGTCACAGGGGGCGCCCCAACAATGAGCAGTTCTTC
TRBJ1-1	-	TRBV18	many	CASSTDQNTEAFF	TGTGCCAGCTCAACAGACCAAAACACTGAAGCTTTCTTT
TRBJ2-6	-	TRBV3-1	-	CASSQGEVRGSSGANVLTF	TGTGCCAGCAGCCAAGGAGAGGTGAGGGGAAGCTCTGGGGCCAACGTCCTGACTTTC
TRBJ1-2	TRBD1	TRBV7-9	few	CASRSSGTGHGYTF	TGTGCCAGCAGATCTTCCGGGACAGGGCATGGCTACACCTTC
TRBJ2-3	-	TRBV29-1	many	CSVDVRTDTQYF	TGCAGCGTTGACGTCAGGACAGATACGCAGTATTTT
TRBJ2-3	-	TRBV29-1	many	CSVAPSTDTQYF	TGCAGCGTTGCGCCCAGCACAGATACGCAGTATTTT
TRBJ2-7	-	TRBV29-1	many	CSVEVTGIRYEQYF	TGCAGCGTTGAAGTAACCGGGATCCGCTACGAGCAGTACTTC
TRBJ1-6	-	TRBV19	few	CASMGAGGSSPLHF	TGTGCCAGTATGGGGGCCGGGGGCTCATCACCCCTCCACTTT
TRBJ2-5	-	TRBV20-1	few	CSASPQIQETQYF	TGCAGTGCTAGTCCCCAAATTCAAGAGACCCAGTACTTC
TRBJ1-4	-	TRBV5-1	many	CASGATNEKLFF	TGCGCCTCGGGAGCGACTAATGAAAAACTGTTTTTT
TRBJ2-7	TRBD2	TRBV10-3	many	CAISEGVSGFYEQYF	TGTGCCATCAGTGAGGGGGTTAGCGGGTTCTACGAGCAGTACTTC
TRBJ2-6	TRBD2	TRBV11-2	many	CASSQGTSGKGANVLTF	TGTGCCAGCAGCCAAGGGACTAGCGGGAAGGGGGCCAACGTCCTGACTTTC
TRBJ2-2	TRBD2	TRBV7-9	few	CASSYGAGTRAGAGELFF	TGTGCCAGCAGCTATGGGGCCGGGACTAGAGCTGGAGCCGGGGAGCTGTTTTTT
TRBJ2-7	TRBD2	TRBV3-1	-	CASSYGLAGAREEQYF	TGTGCCAGCAGCTACGGGCTAGCGGGAGCCCGGGAGGAGCAGTACTTC
TRBJ1-2	-	TRBV29-1	-	CSVAEGGYGYTF	TGCAGCGTTGCAGAGGGGGGCTATGGCTACACCTTC
TRBJ2-1	-	TRBV7-3	few	CASTPGRREQFF	TGTGCCAGCACCCCGGGGCGTAGGGAGCAGTTCTTC
TRBJ2-1	-	TRBV9	-	CASSVAGSGENGQFF	TGTGCCAGCAGCGTAGCCGGATCTGGGGAGAACGGGCAGTTCTTC
TRBJ2-2	-	TRBV18	many	CASSPGTPPGELFF	TGTGCCAGCTCACCAGGGACACCCCCCGGGGAGCTGTTTTTT
TRBJ2-1	TRBD2	TRBV4-1	few	CASSQDRVGLAGGREQFF	TGCGCCAGCAGCCAAGATCGAGTTGGACTAGCGGGAGGGAGGGAGCAGTTCTTC
TRBJ2-7	TRBD2	TRBV16	-	CASSPTAGGSEQYF	TGTGCCAGCAGCCCCACCGCCGGGGGGTCCGAGCAGTACTTC
TRBJ2-7	-	TRBV20-1	few	CSARVGVWEQYF	TGCAGTGCTAGGGTCGGGGTATGGGAGCAGTACTTC
TRBJ2-2	TRBD2	TRBV4-1	-	CASSLEEGGLAGAGGELFF	TGCGCCAGCAGCCTCGAAGAGGGCGGGCTAGCGGGGGCGGGCGGGGAGCTGTTTTTT
TRBJ2-7	-	TRBV28	many	CASSFEHEQYF	TGTGCCAGCAGTTTTGAACACGAGCAGTACTTC
TRBJ2-1	-	TRBV19	-	CASSIVGLHEQFF	TGTGCCAGTAGTATTGTCGGTTTGCATGAGCAGTTCTTC
TRBJ2-1	TRBD2	TRBV5-1	-	CASSLFGRTSGRDEQFF	TGCGCCAGCAGCTTGTTTGGAAGGACTAGCGGGAGAGATGAGCAGTTCTTC
TRBJ2-1	TRBD2	TRBV20-1	many	CSASTSSGASYNEQFF	TGCAGTGCTAGTACCTCTAGCGGGGCTAGCTACAATGAGCAGTTCTTC
TRBJ1-2	-	TRBV29-1	few	CSVDNGPYGYTF	TGCAGCGTTGATAACGGGCCCTATGGCTACACCTTC
TRBJ2-1	-	TRBV20-1	many	CSATWHNEQFF	TGCAGTGCTACTTGGCACAATGAGCAGTTCTTC
TRBJ2-5	TRBD2	TRBV4-1	-	CASSQGPSGSPRETQYF	TGCGCCAGCAGCCAAGGCCCTAGCGGGAGTCCGCGAGAGACCCAGTACTTC
TRBJ2-7	-	TRBV20-1	many	CSARRDQRAYEQYF	TGCAGTGCTAGACGGGACCAGAGAGCCTACGAGCAGTACTTC